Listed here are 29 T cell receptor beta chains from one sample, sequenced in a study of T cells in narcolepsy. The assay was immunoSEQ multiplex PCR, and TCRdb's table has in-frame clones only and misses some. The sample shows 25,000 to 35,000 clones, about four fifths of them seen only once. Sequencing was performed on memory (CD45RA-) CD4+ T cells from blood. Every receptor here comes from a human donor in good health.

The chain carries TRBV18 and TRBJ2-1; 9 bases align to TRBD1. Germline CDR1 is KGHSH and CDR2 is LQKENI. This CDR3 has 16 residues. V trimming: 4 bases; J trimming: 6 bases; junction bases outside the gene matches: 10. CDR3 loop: CASSLGIGTGLNEQFF. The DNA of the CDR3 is TGTGCCAGCTCACTGGGTATTGGGACAGGGCTCAATGAGCAGTTCTTC.

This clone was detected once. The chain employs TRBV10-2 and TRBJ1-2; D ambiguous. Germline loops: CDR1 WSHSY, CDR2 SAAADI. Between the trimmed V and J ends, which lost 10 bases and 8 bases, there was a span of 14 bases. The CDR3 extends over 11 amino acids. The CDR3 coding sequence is TGCGCCACCCTTTTAAGGGAGGGCTACACCTTC. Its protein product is CATLLREGYTF.

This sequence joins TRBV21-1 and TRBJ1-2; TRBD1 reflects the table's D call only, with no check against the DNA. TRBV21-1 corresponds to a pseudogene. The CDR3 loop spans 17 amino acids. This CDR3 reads CASSKGVGGTALLGYTF. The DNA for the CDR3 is TGTGCCAGCAGCAAAGGGGTTGGGGGGACAGCCCTCTTGGGCTACACCTTC.

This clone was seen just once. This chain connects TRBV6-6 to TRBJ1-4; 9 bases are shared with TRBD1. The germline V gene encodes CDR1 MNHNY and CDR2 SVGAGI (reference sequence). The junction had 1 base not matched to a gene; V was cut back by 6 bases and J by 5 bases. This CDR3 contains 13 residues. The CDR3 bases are TGTGCCAGCAGGACAGGGGGGAATGAAAAACTGTTTTTT. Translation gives CASRTGGNEKLFF.

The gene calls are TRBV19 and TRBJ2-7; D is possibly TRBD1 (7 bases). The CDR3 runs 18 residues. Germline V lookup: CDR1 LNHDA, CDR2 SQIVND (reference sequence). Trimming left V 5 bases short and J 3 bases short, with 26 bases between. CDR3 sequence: CASSPGGQGGIRDYEQYF. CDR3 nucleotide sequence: TGTGCCAGTAGTCCGGGCGGGCAGGGGGGCATCCGGGACTACGAGCAGTACTTC.

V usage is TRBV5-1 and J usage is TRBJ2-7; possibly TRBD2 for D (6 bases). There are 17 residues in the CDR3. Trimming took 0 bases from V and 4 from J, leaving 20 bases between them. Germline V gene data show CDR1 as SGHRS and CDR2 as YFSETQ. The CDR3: CASSLVSPRERWYEQYF. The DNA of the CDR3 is TGCGCCAGCAGCTTGGTATCTCCCCGGGAGCGCTGGTACGAGCAGTACTTC.

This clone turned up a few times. Here the CDR3 DNA reads TGTGCCTGTCACCCCAGCGGGAGGACCGATACGCAGTATTTT. It encodes CACHPSGRTDTQYF. This sequence joins TRBV19 and TRBJ2-3; the match to TRBD2 covers 9 bases. Per germline, CDR1 LNHDA and CDR2 SQIVND (reference sequence). V trimming: 11 bases; J trimming: 6 bases; junction bases outside the gene matches: 12. The CDR3 totals 14 residues.

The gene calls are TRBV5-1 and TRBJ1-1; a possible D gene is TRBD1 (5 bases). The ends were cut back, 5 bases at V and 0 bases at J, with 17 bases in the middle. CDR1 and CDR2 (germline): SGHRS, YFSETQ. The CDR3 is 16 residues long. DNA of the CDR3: TGCGCCAGCAGTCACCTCCCTGGGGGGATGAACACTGAAGCTTTCTTT. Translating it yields CASSHLPGGMNTEAFF.

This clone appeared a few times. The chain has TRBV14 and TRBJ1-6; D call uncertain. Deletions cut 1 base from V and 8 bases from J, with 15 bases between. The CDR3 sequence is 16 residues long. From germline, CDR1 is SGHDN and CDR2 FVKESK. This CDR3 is CASSQVVVRGYSPLHF. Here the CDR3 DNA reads TGTGCCAGCAGCCAAGTGGTCGTCAGAGGTTATTCACCCCTCCACTTT.

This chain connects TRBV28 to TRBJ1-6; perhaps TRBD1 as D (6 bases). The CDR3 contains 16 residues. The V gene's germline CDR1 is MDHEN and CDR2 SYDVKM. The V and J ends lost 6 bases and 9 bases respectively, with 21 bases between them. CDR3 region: CASRPGYRDSFSPLHF. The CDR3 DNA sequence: TGTGCCAGCAGGCCCGGCTACAGGGATTCTTTTTCACCCCTCCACTTT.

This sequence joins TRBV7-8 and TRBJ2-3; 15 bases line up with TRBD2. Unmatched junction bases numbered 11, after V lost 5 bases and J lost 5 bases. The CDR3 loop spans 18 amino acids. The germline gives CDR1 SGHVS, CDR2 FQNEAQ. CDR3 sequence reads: CASSLGLAGGPAGDTQYF. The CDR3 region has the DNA TGTGCCAGCAGCCTCGGACTAGCGGGGGGGCCAGCCGGAGATACGCAGTATTTT.

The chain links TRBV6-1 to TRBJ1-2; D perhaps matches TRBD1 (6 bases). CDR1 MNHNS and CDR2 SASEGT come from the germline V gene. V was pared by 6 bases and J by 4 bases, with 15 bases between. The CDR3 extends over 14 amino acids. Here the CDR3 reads CASRPDTGIYGYTF. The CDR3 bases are TGTGCCAGCAGGCCGGACACAGGGATCTATGGCTACACCTTC.

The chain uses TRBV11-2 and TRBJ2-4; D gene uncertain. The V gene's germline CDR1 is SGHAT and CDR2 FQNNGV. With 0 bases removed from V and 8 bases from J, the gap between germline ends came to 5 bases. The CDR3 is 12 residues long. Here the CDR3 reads CASSLDRHIQYF. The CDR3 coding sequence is TGTGCCAGCAGCTTAGACAGGCACATTCAGTACTTC.

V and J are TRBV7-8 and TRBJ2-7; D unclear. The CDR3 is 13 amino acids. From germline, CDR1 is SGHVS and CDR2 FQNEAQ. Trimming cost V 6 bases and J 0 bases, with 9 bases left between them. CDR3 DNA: TGTGCCAGCAGTCACCTTCCCTCCTACGAGCAGTACTTC. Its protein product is CASSHLPSYEQYF.

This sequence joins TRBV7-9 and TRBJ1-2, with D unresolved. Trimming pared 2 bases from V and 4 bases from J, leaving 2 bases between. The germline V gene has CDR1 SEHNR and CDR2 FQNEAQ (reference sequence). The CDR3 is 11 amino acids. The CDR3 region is CASSLSYGYTF. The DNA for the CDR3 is TGTGCCAGCAGCTTAAGCTATGGCTACACCTTC.

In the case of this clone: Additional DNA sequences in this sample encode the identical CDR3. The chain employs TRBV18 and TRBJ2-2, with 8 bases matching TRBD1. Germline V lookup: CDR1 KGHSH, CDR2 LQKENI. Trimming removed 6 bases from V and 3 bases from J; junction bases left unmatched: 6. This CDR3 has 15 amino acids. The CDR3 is CASSPNRGDTGELFF. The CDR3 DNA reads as TGTGCCAGCTCCCCGAACAGGGGGGACACCGGGGAGCTGTTTTTT.

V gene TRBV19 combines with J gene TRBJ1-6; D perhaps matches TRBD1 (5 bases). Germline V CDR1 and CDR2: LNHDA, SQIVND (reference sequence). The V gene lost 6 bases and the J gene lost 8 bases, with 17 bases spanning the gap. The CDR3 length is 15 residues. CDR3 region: CASSRRDGRDSPLHF. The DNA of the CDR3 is TGTGCCAGTAGCCGACGGGACGGTCGCGATTCACCCCTCCACTTT.

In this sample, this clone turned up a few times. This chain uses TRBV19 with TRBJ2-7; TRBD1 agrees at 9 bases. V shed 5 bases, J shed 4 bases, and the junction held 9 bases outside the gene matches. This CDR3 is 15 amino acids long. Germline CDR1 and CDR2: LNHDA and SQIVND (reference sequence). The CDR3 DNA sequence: TGTGCCAGTAGTCTAACAGGGGGCCGCGGATACGAGCAGTACTTC. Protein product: CASSLTGGRGYEQYF.

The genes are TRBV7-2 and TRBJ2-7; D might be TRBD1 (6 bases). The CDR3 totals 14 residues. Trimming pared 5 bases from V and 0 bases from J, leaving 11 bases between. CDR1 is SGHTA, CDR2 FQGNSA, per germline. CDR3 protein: CASSQQGNSYEQYF. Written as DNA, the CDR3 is TGTGCCAGCAGCCAACAGGGTAACTCCTACGAGCAGTACTTC.

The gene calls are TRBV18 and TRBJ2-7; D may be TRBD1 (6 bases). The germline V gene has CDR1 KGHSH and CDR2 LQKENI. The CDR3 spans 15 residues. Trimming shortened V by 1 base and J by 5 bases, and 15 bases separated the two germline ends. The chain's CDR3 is CASSPRGLVVDEQYF. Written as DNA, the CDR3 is TGTGCCAGCTCACCACGGGGGCTGGTCGTCGACGAGCAGTACTTC.

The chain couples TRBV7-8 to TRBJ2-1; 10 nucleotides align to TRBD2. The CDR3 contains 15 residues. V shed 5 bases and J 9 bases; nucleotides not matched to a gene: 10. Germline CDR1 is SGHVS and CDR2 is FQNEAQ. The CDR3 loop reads CASSEQREGLSEQFF. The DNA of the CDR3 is TGTGCCAGCAGCGAACAGCGGGAGGGCCTCAGTGAGCAGTTCTTC.

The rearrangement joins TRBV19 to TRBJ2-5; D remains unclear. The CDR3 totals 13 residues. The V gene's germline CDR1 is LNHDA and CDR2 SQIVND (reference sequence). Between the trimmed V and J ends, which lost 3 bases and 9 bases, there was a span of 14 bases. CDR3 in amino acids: CASSIGREGSQYF. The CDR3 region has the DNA TGTGCCAGTAGTATCGGCCGTGAAGGGTCCCAGTACTTC.

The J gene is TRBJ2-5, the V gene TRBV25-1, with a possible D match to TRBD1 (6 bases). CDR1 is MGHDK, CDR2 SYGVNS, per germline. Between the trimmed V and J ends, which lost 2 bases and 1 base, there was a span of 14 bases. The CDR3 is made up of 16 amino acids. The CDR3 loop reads CASSERGKGGQETQYF. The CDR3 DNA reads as TGTGCCAGCAGTGAACGAGGCAAAGGGGGCCAAGAGACCCAGTACTTC.

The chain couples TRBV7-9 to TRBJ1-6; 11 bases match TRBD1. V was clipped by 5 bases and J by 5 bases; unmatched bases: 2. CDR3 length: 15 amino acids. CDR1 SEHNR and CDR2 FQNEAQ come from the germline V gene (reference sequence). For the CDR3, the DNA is TGTGCCAGCAGCCCGGGACAGGGGGATAATTCACCCCTCCACTTT. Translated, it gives CASSPGQGDNSPLHF. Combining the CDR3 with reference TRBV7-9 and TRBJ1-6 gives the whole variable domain DTGVSQNPRHKITKRGQNVTFRCDPISEHNRLYWYRQTLGQGPEFLTYFQNEAQLEKSRLLSDRFSAERPKGSFSTLEIQRTEQGDSAMYLCASSPGQGDNSPLHFGNGTRLTVT.

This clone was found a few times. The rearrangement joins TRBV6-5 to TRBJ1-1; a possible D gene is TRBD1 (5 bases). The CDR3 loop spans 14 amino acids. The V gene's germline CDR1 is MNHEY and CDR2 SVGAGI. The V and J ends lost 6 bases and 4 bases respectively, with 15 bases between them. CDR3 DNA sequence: TGTGCCAGCAGCCCCATGGGGCTTAGCACTGAAGCTTTCTTT. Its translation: CASSPMGLSTEAFF.

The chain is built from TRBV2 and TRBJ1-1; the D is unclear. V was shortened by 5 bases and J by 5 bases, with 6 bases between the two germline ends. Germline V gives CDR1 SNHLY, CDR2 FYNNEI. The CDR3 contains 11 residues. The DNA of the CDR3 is TGTGCCAGCAGTATCAGAACTGAAGCTTTCTTT. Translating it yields CASSIRTEAFF.

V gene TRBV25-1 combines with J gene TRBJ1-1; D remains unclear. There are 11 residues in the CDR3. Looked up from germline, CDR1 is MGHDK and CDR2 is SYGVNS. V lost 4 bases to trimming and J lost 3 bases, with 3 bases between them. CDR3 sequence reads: CASSGHTEAFF. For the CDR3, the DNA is TGTGCCAGCAGTGGCCACACTGAAGCTTTCTTT.

The DNA for the CDR3 is TGTGCCAGCAGTGAATCCCCCGGGACAGGGGACGAGCAGTACTTC. It specifies CASSESPGTGDEQYF. This chain uses TRBV2 with TRBJ2-7, with 10 bases fitting TRBD1. CDR3 length equals 15 residues. Germline V lookup: CDR1 SNHLY, CDR2 FYNNEI. V shed 2 bases, J shed 5 bases, and the junction held 6 bases outside the gene matches.

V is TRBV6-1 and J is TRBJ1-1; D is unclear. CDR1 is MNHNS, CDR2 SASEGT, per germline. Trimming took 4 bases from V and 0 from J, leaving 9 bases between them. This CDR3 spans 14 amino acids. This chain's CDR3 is CASSVALMNTEAFF. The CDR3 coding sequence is TGTGCCAGCAGTGTTGCACTTATGAACACTGAAGCTTTCTTT.